One TCR beta chain is described in this entry. It has no known antigen specificity. Base qualities are missing; no much larger clone stands one base away. CDR1 and CDR2 (SGHRS, YFSETQ) derive from the germline V gene. V was cut back by 0 bases and J by 2 bases, leaving a gap of 15 bases between them. Inclusive of the bounding cysteine and phenylalanine, the CDR3 is 16 residues long. Only CDR3 DNA remains: 48 bases, in frame from the first base. The entry originates in a study of shared clonotypes between healthy human individuals (dated by TCRdb to the early 2020s). As for the study more broadly: A couple of women and three men aged 18 to 49 years were included in the cohort. Between about 0.8 and 9 billion PBMCs per donor were obtained by leukapheresis. To estimate repertoire size and how much clonotypes are shared between individuals, the study performed deep sequencing of blood TCR repertoires from a few healthy adults. Libraries were prepared and TCR repertoires were sequenced by different laboratories using diverse techniques, in order to increase sequencing depth and limit assay-specific biases. Per donor, three plates each were used for CD4 naive and CD4 memory, two for CD8 naive, and one for CD8 memory.

For the CD8 naive samples, CD45RO-negative cells were positively selected for CCR7, yielding a CD45RA+CCR7+ population from which TemRA cells were excluded. Donors were healthy HIV-negative adults with no recently reported acute infections or vaccinations. Every donor was a Caucasian adult residing in Nashville, Tennessee, USA. Blood was collected by leukapheresis, and PBMCs were isolated by Ficoll-Histopaque density gradient centrifugation and then cryopreserved in liquid nitrogen vapor phase. Analytical flow cytometry was used to check the purity and quantity of every magnetically sorted T cell population. From each sorted fraction, genomic DNA was isolated and quantified by UV absorbance on a Nanodrop 2000c. TCR CDR3 regions were amplified from genomic DNA by multiplex PCR using the deep immunoSEQ assay. For each cell subset, the extracted genomic DNA was distributed evenly across all wells of several immunoSEQ 96-well plates, and each plate served as one replicate. For sorted subsets, each replicate PCR was loaded with 200 ng genomic DNA, equivalent to about 30,000 T cell genomes. Purified libraries were measured with a Qubit 3.0 fluorometer, size-checked on a Bioanalyzer 2100, and measured again with the KAPA Library Quantification kit. Every immunoSEQ 96-well plate was sequenced on a separate single-read 150-cycle Illumina NextSeq 550 flow cell. The original pipeline was this. Because the immunoSEQ output held only junctional sequences and lacked quality scores, the filtering could not match the filtering applied to full-length reads. Sequences were annotated with PyIR, a Python wrapper for IgBLAST v1.9, and V/J genes and CDR3 were assigned using IMGT germline references. Any read was removed if the V/J assignment was weak (E-value above 1e-6), the CDR3 was missing, or the read contained stop codons, out-of-frame junctions, or ambiguous translated residues. A V3J clonotype was defined by an identical inferred V gene, J gene, and CDR3 amino acid sequence. Percentage overlap between repertoires was computed as shared unique clonotypes divided by the size of the smaller repertoire. Richness of each repertoire was evaluated using RTK rarefaction, the Chao1 estimator, and Recon v2.1 estimates of unobserved clonotypes. Generation probabilities were computed with OLGA for all TCRbeta clonotypes obtained by the gDNA method from several donors. Drawn from immuneACCESS, this table holds only the in-frame rearrangements with V and J called that TCRdb kept. Clones are partly lost; checked studies trace under half to an unresolved V gene and leave the rest unexplained. That table supplies the V and J calls and clone size; D and trimming were determined from the DNA. The sample contains approximately 590,000 clones, around 95% of them found a single time. Of the sample, 0.085% to 0.11% is held by the ten largest clones.

The research as a whole found: Pairwise subsampling led to the expectation that sequencing depth would affect the degree of clonotype sharing among donors. The genetic and exposure-history diversity represented was limited by the small number of donors. Incomplete sequencing was indicated by rarefaction of sorted-subset datasets, despite the large sequencing depth. Only blood was sampled, and tissue TCR repertoires likely differ from those in blood. Higher generation probabilities were observed for clonotypes shared by all four sorted-subset donors than for non-shared clonotypes. Estimated clonotype richness was generally larger for naive than for memory subsets. Across a handful of donors, approximately 4.9% of naive CD4, roughly 3.8% of naive CD8, 2.3% of memory CD4, and around 0.4% of memory CD8 clonotypes were shared.

Sequencing was performed on naive CD8+ T cells sorted from blood. The cell subset or site label of this sample denotes: CD45RA+CCR7+. This receptor was identified in a woman under 40 in good health. This chain is built from TRBV5-1 and TRBJ2-7, with TRBD2 tentatively as D gene (6 bases match). In nucleotides, the sequence is TGCGCCAGCAGCTTGGATCTAGCGTCCTATACCTACGAGCAGTACTTC. Protein translation: CASSLDLASYTYEQYF.